These 28 T cell receptor beta chains came from one sample sequenced in a study of a mutant IDH1 vaccine in newly diagnosed glioma. No antigens are known for them. Time point described: week 47, end of study. It was 300 ug of mutant IDH1 20-mer peptide that made up each vaccine dose, given with topical imiquimod. Sequencing was performed with immunoSEQ multiplex PCR; in TCRdb, only in-frame clones are kept and a portion is missing. The sample shows some 31,000 clones, around 81% of them seen only once. This specimen was PBMCs, taken from a glioma patient whose treatment included an IDH1 peptide vaccine. Receptors were obtained from a young man with glioma.

V usage is TRBV4-1 and J usage is TRBJ2-3; no clear D. The germline gives CDR1 MGHRA, CDR2 YSYEKL. This CDR3 has 13 residues. V was pared by 0 bases and J by 14 bases, with 15 bases between. The CDR3 is CASSQDGSGIWYF. The CDR3 DNA is TGCGCCAGCAGCCAAGATGGGTCGGGCATATGGTATTTT.

The sample holds a few counts of this clone. The rearrangement joins TRBV27 to TRBJ2-1; 8 nucleotides line up with TRBD2. Germline CDR1 is MNHEY and CDR2 is SMNVEV (reference sequence). This CDR3 is 13 amino acids long. V lost 8 bases and J lost 10; bases outside the gene matches: 10. The DNA of the CDR3 is TGTGCCAGCCGAGGGACTAGTGGCTTGGAGCAGTTCTTC. Amino acids: CASRGTSGLEQFF.

The chain has TRBV5-1 and TRBJ2-2; 10 bases agree with TRBD2. The J segment lost 3 bases and the V segment lost 1 base, leaving 3 bases of the junction unmatched. Germline V lookup: CDR1 SGHRS, CDR2 YFSETQ. This CDR3 has 16 residues. The CDR3 loop reads CASSLSLAGDTGELFF. The CDR3 bases are TGCGCCAGCAGCTTGAGTCTAGCGGGAGACACCGGGGAGCTGTTTTTT.

This clone was counted between two and nine times. The CDR3 coding sequence is TGTGCCAGCAGCCTTGCGGGGGGCGCCTCCTACGAGCAGTACTTC. This encodes CASSLAGGASYEQYF. V usage is TRBV14 and J usage is TRBJ2-7; 8 bases are shared with TRBD2. CDR1 and CDR2 (germline): SGHDN, FVKESK. The junction had 5 bases not matched to a gene; V was cut back by 4 bases and J by 0 bases. The CDR3 spans 15 residues.

This chain links TRBV19 with TRBJ1-1; TRBD1 might be the D (5 bases). V lost 7 bases to trimming and J lost 8 bases, with 17 bases between them. Germline V gives CDR1 LNHDA, CDR2 SQIVND (reference sequence). There are 13 residues in the CDR3. The CDR3 DNA reads TGTGCCAGTACGGTGGGACTTCTTGGAGAAGCTTTCTTT. This encodes CASTVGLLGEAFF.

V gene TRBV5-5 combines with J gene TRBJ1-2; perhaps TRBD1 as D (5 bases). V was cut by 0 bases and J by 7 bases, with 19 bases left in between. The germline CDR1 and CDR2 sequences are SGHKS and YYEKEE (reference sequence). The CDR3 covers 16 residues. CDR3 in amino acids: CASSLGGAPGSSGYTF. The CDR3, as DNA: TGTGCCAGCAGCTTGGGAGGGGCACCCGGGAGCTCTGGCTACACCTTC.

The chain joins TRBV9 to TRBJ2-7; 10 bases match TRBD2. The CDR3 loop spans 15 amino acids. Germline V lookup: CDR1 SGDLS, CDR2 YYNGEE. J gave up 3 bases and V 1 base, and 4 bases lay outside the gene matches. The CDR3 bases are TGTGCCAGCAGCGTATCGGCTAGCGGGAGCTACGAGCAGTACTTC. Protein: CASSVSASGSYEQYF.

The gene calls are TRBV6-1 and TRBJ2-1; a possible D gene is TRBD2 (7 bases). V was pared by 5 bases and J by 1 base, with 12 bases between. Germline CDR1 MNHNS, CDR2 SASEGT. The CDR3 runs 15 residues. The CDR3 sequence is CASSSGGASYNEQFF. The CDR3 DNA follows: TGTGCCAGCAGTAGTGGGGGGGCTTCCTACAATGAGCAGTTCTTC.

The rearrangement links TRBV9 to TRBJ1-1; tentatively, D is TRBD1 (5 bases). V lost 1 base and J 0 bases, leaving 7 bases between the germline ends. Germline-derived CDR1 and CDR2 are SGDLS and YYNGEE. The CDR3 runs 14 residues. The CDR3 DNA reads as TGTGCCAGCAGCGTAAAAGGGGTGAACACTGAAGCTTTCTTT. Translated, it gives CASSVKGVNTEAFF.

This clone was recorded only once. The chain has TRBV4-1 and TRBJ2-5; 11 bases are a match to TRBD2. With 0 bases clipped from V and 4 bases from J, the junction kept 10 bases outside the gene matches. The CDR3 is 18 amino acids. CDR1 is MGHRA, CDR2 YSYEKL, per germline. CDR3 protein: CASSQDGVVAGGGETQYF. The CDR3 DNA follows: TGCGCCAGCAGCCAAGATGGCGTGGTAGCGGGGGGGGGAGAGACCCAGTACTTC.

This rearrangement joins TRBV27 to TRBJ2-4, with 9 bases fitting TRBD1. V shed 3 bases and J 2 bases; nucleotides not matched to a gene: 11. The CDR3 runs 18 residues. Germline loops: CDR1 MNHEY, CDR2 SMNVEV (reference sequence). The CDR3 spells CASSLTFGTGLSKNIQYF. CDR3 bases: TGTGCCAGCAGTTTGACATTCGGGACAGGGTTGTCCAAAAACATTCAGTACTTC.

CDR3 DNA sequence: TGTGCCAGCAATCCGGGACACAGCTCTGGGGCCAACGTCCTGACTTTC. Translation gives CASNPGHSSGANVLTF. The V and J genes are TRBV6-6 and TRBJ2-6, with D perhaps matching TRBD1 (6 bases). V was clipped by 7 bases and J by 0 bases, with 13 bases between them. The V gene's germline CDR1 is MNHNY and CDR2 SVGAGI (reference sequence). The length of the CDR3 is 16 residues.

The chain joins TRBV5-6 to TRBJ2-1, with 9 bases identical to TRBD2. The CDR3 has 15 amino acids. V lost 4 bases to trimming and J lost 9 bases; unmatched junction nucleotides: 11. Germline CDR1 reads SGHDT; CDR2 reads YYEEEE. The CDR3: CASSHEPGLAPEQFF. CDR3 nucleotides: TGTGCCAGCAGCCACGAACCGGGACTAGCTCCTGAGCAGTTCTTC.

This clone appeared once. The chain employs TRBV5-1 and TRBJ2-3, with 8 bases fitting TRBD2. Germline trimming cut 3 bases from V and 4 bases from J; bases unmatched to any gene: 7. The germline V gene encodes CDR1 SGHRS and CDR2 YFSETQ. This CDR3 is built from 15 residues. CDR3 DNA sequence: TGCGCCAGCAGCTCCAATCGGGAGGGCTCAGATACGCAGTATTTT. It encodes CASSSNREGSDTQYF. Combining the CDR3 with reference TRBV5-1 and TRBJ2-3 gives the whole variable domain KAGVTQTPRYLIKTRGQQVTLSCSPISGHRSVSWYQQTPGQGLQFLFEYFSETQRNKGNFPGRFSGRQFSNSRSEMNVSTLELGDSALYLCASSSNREGSDTQYFGPGTRLTVL.

V is TRBV4-1 and J is TRBJ2-1; weak D call: TRBD1 (6 bases). Germline-derived CDR1 and CDR2 are MGHRA and YSYEKL. With 7 bases removed from V and 0 bases from J, the gap between germline ends came to 10 bases. The CDR3 length is 14 residues. The CDR3 sequence: CASTRDISYNEQFF. The CDR3 coding sequence is TGCGCCAGCACAAGGGACATCTCCTACAATGAGCAGTTCTTC.

The genes are TRBV5-1 and TRBJ1-6; tentative D call: TRBD1 (6 bases). CDR3 length equals 17 residues. CDR1 is SGHRS, CDR2 YFSETQ, per germline. The V gene lost 4 bases and the J gene lost 10 bases, with 24 bases spanning the gap. The CDR3 sequence is CASSPQAGGEVYSPLHF. CDR3 DNA sequence: TGCGCCAGCAGCCCCCAGGCGGGGGGCGAGGTATACTCACCCCTCCACTTT.

The count of this clone is one. The chain's CDR3 is CASSYDGTYLFF. The DNA for the CDR3 is TGTGCCAGCAGTTACGACGGCACCTATTTGTTTTTT. The chain uses TRBV6-5 and TRBJ1-4; D gene ambiguous. Per the germline V gene, CDR1 is MNHEY and CDR2 is SVGAGI. The CDR3 spans 12 residues. Trimming left V 2 bases short and J 15 bases short, with 13 bases between.

The V gene is TRBV5-1, the J gene TRBJ2-5; D is tentatively TRBD1 or TRBD2 (6 bases each). The V end was cut by 0 bases, the J end by 5 bases, with 14 bases between. CDR3 length equals 15 residues. In germline, CDR1 is SGHRS, CDR2 YFSETQ. The CDR3 region is CASSLGGAESETQYF. The DNA of the CDR3 is TGCGCCAGCAGCTTGGGGGGGGCAGAGAGTGAGACCCAGTACTTC.

The rearrangement joins TRBV5-1 to TRBJ2-7, with D possibly matching TRBD2 (5 bases). Germline V gives CDR1 SGHRS, CDR2 YFSETQ. V was trimmed by 0 bases and J by 5 bases, leaving 15 bases between them. This CDR3 has 15 amino acids. The CDR3 region is CASSLGEGWRNEQYF. CDR3 in DNA: TGCGCCAGCAGCTTGGGTGAGGGTTGGAGAAACGAGCAGTACTTC.

The J gene is TRBJ2-7, the V gene TRBV10-2; D not resolved. The length of the CDR3 is 11 residues. CDR1 and CDR2 from the germline V gene are WSHSY and SAAADI. V was cut by 6 bases and J by 4 bases, with 7 bases left in between. CDR3 DNA sequence: TGCGCCAGCAGGACCGAGTACGAGCAGTACTTC. This translates into CASRTEYEQYF.

The rearrangement joins TRBV4-2 to TRBJ2-3; 9 bases are a match to TRBD1. From germline, CDR1 is LGHNA and CDR2 YNFKEQ. The V segment lost 2 bases and the J segment 1 base; nucleotides outside the gene matches: 4. The CDR3 is 16 residues long. The CDR3 region is CASSQLQGAGTDTQYF. DNA of the CDR3: TGTGCCAGCAGCCAATTACAGGGGGCGGGCACAGATACGCAGTATTTT.

CDR3 bases: TGTGCCAGCAGCTTAGATCGGGGAGGGAGATACGAGCAGTACTTC. Its translation is CASSLDRGGRYEQYF. This chain uses TRBV11-2 with TRBJ2-7, with 7 bases fitting TRBD2. After removal of 0 bases from V and 4 bases from J, the junction contained 6 bases not matched to a gene. This CDR3 contains 15 residues. Germline V lookup: CDR1 SGHAT, CDR2 FQNNGV.

The V gene is TRBV15, the J gene TRBJ2-7; 8 bases align to TRBD1. The CDR3 length is 15 residues. The germline V gene has CDR1 LNHNV and CDR2 YYDKDF (reference sequence). V lost 2 bases and J lost 3; bases outside the gene matches: 6. The CDR3 DNA follows: TGTGCCACCAGCAGAAAATGGACAGGGAGCTACGAGCAGTACTTC. Its protein is CATSRKWTGSYEQYF.

In its sample, this clone was seen a few times. The V and J genes are TRBV25-1 and TRBJ1-1, with a tentative D call TRBD1 (5 bases). Trimming shortened V by 6 bases and J by 11 bases, and 16 bases separated the two germline ends. The germline CDR1 and CDR2 sequences are MGHDK and SYGVNS. The CDR3 length is 12 residues. The CDR3, as DNA: TGTGCCAGCAGCCGGACCCCGGGGGAGGCTTTCTTT. It is translated as CASSRTPGEAFF.

V gene TRBV25-1 combines with J gene TRBJ2-1, with D unclear. Trimming took 6 bases from V and 2 from J, leaving 20 bases between them. The CDR3 consists of 17 residues. Germline V gene lookup returns CDR1 MGHDK and CDR2 SYGVNS. DNA of the CDR3: TGTGCCAGCAGCCAGACCCTACAACCTCAGGCCTACAATGAGCAGTTCTTC. It yields the protein CASSQTLQPQAYNEQFF.

The V call is TRBV5-1, the J call TRBJ1-2; possible D gene TRBD1, 6 bases. Germline V CDR1 and CDR2: SGHRS, YFSETQ. The CDR3 is 14 amino acids. V lost 1 base and J 8 bases, leaving 15 bases between the germline ends. The CDR3 here is CASSLQGNRGGYTF. For the CDR3, the DNA is TGCGCCAGCAGCTTGCAGGGGAACAGAGGAGGCTACACCTTC.

CDR3 residues: CASRPLAEPNTGELFF. CDR3 in DNA: TGTGCCAGCAGGCCCCTAGCGGAGCCGAACACCGGGGAGCTGTTTTTT. The chain links TRBV28 to TRBJ2-2, with 7 bases aligning to TRBD2. Per the germline V gene, CDR1 is MDHEN and CDR2 is SYDVKM. The CDR3 sequence is 16 residues long. The junction had 7 bases not matched to a gene; V was cut back by 6 bases and J by 0 bases.

The chain carries TRBV6-6 and TRBJ1-2; weak D call: TRBD1 (5 bases). V dropped 2 bases and J dropped 4 bases, with 5 bases sitting between them. Germline values: CDR1 MNHNY, CDR2 SVGAGI (reference sequence). This CDR3 has 12 residues. CDR3 loop: CASSYQGYGYTF. The CDR3 DNA reads TGTGCCAGCAGTTACCAGGGCTATGGCTACACCTTC.